This T cell receptor (beta chain) derives from a study of T cells in Graves' hyperthyroidism and ophthalmopathy. This clonotype showed up just a few times. RNA transcripts gave rise to amplified TCR beta CDR3 regions. A set of HTBI primers served as the primers for a first-round RT-PCR of the TCR CDR3. TCRdb ran MiXCR on the multiplex PCR reads and lists one entry per CDR3 protein. The sample has some 350,000 distinct CDR3 sequences, roughly 13% seen once; the top ten hold 34%. The sequence was collected from a woman between 35 and 50 years old with Graves' ophthalmopathy. Sequenced: blood.

DNA of the CDR3: TGTGCCAGCTCACCACCGATTCCCAGCTCCTACAATGAGCAGTTCTTC. It specifies CASSPPIPSSYNEQFF. V gene TRBV18 combines with J gene TRBJ2-1, with D hard to call. The ends were cut back, 0 bases at V and 0 bases at J, with 9 bases in the middle. The CDR3 loop spans 16 amino acids. Germline-derived CDR1 and CDR2 are KGHSH and LQKENI.